These 6 T cell receptor beta chains share one sample of origin, sequenced in a study of T-cell reconstitution after alpha-beta-depleted transplantation in children. It was with unique molecular identifiers that the TCRbeta library was prepared. From the PCR reads, TCRdb called clonotypes with MiXCR, one entry per CDR3 protein. The sample shows around 960,000 distinct CDR3 sequences, about 31% of them seen only once. Sequences were derived from PBMCs, mostly from graft donor cells, sampled 360 days after TCRalphabeta/CD19-depleted stem cell transplant. Every receptor here comes from a boy under three years old who had a stem cell transplant for SCID, so the T cells may come from the graft donor.

This clonotype occurred many times. The chain is built from TRBV7-8 and TRBJ2-1; TRBD1 aligns across 8 bases. Germline loops: CDR1 SGHVS, CDR2 FQNEAQ. Unmatched junction bases numbered 1, after V lost 2 bases and J lost 4 bases. The CDR3 has 14 residues. DNA for the CDR3: TGTGCCAGCAGCTTACGGGACAGGTACAATGAGCAGTTCTTC. Translated: CASSLRDRYNEQFF.

This sequence joins TRBV7-2 and TRBJ2-7, with 11 positions matching TRBD1. The CDR3 is made up of 16 amino acids. Germline V gene data show CDR1 as SGHTA and CDR2 as FQGNSA. J was trimmed by 0 bases and V by 3 bases; bases with no gene match: 4. CDR3 sequence: CASSFRTGGLSYEQYF. The DNA for the CDR3 is TGTGCCAGCAGCTTCCGGACAGGGGGCCTCTCCTACGAGCAGTACTTC.

The V and J genes are TRBV20-1 and TRBJ2-7, with 7 bases aligning to TRBD2. The CDR3 is 14 residues long. Germline V CDR1 and CDR2: DFQATT, SNEGSKA (reference sequence). J was trimmed by 2 bases and V by 1 base; bases with no gene match: 5. The chain's CDR3 is CSARGFSGAYEQYF. Here the CDR3 DNA reads TGCAGTGCTAGAGGTTTCAGCGGGGCCTACGAGCAGTACTTC.

The sample holds a few counts of this clonotype. The V and J genes are TRBV12-3 or TRBV12-4 and TRBJ2-6; TRBD2 might be the D (7 bases). The CDR3 length is 18 residues. V was shortened by 4 bases and J by 4 bases, with 20 bases between the two germline ends. CDR3 nucleotide sequence: TGTGCCAGCAGTTATGGTGCGGGGGCGGAATCCGGGGCCAACGTCCTGACTTTC. Protein sequence: CASSYGAGAESGANVLTF.

The J gene is TRBJ2-1, the V gene TRBV20-1; TRBD1 or TRBD2 may be the D gene (6 bases each). The CDR3 is 14 amino acids. V lost 3 bases and J 6 bases, leaving 15 bases between the germline ends. Germline V gives CDR1 DFQATT, CDR2 SNEGSKA (reference sequence). The CDR3 sequence is CSASGVGGVNEQFF. CDR3 DNA sequence: TGCAGTGCTAGTGGAGTGGGGGGCGTCAATGAGCAGTTCTTC.

This clonotype appeared a few times. DNA for the CDR3: TGTGCCAGCAGTCCAGCGGGTGAAAAACTGTTTTTT. This codes for CASSPAGEKLFF. The chain links TRBV28 to TRBJ1-4, with no clear D. Trimming removed 5 bases from V and 7 bases from J, with 8 bases in between. CDR3 length: 12 amino acids. The germline V gene encodes CDR1 MDHEN and CDR2 SYDVKM.